In this sample, the clone carrying this T cell receptor beta chain turned up a few times. Its antigen is unidentified. The data belong to a study of T cells after yellow fever vaccination. Germline V lookup: CDR1 DFQATT, CDR2 SNEGSKA (reference sequence). CDR3 size: 13 residues. V lost 0 bases to trimming and J lost 9 bases; unmatched junction nucleotides: 1. UMIs and a universal primer site were added when TCR cDNA was made by 5'RACE template switching. TCRdb redid the calling of the 5' RACE reads with MiXCR, one entry per CDR3 protein. Of approximately 300,000 distinct CDR3 sequences in the sample, roughly 9.4% were seen once. Study conclusions and caveats: When the response was secondary, it was weaker but reached its peak faster, day 5 versus 15.

The TCR was taken from a man between 18 and 29 years old who received the YFV17D yellow fever vaccine. The material sequenced was PBMCs, taken on the day of the first yellow fever vaccination. The chain links TRBV20-1 to TRBJ1-6; 8 nucleotides line up with TRBD1. The CDR3 DNA follows: TGCAGTGCTAGAGATGACAGGGGTTCACCCCTCCACTTT. Protein sequence: CSARDDRGSPLHF.